The 6 T cell receptor beta chains reported below all come from one sample, sequenced in a study of naive and memory T cell subsets. Findings and limits, study-wide: Especially in CD8 cells, naive repertoires contained a few larger clonotypes, possibly CD45RA-re-expressing memory cells.

The antigens these receptors bind are not known. The beta constant-region primer was an equimolar mix of two oligonucleotides covering TRBC1 and TRBC2. Nested alpha and beta constant-region primers with the SP2 primer drove four PCR rounds on ligated cDNA. Using its own MiXCR run on the UMI-ligation and nested PCR reads, TCRdb lists one record per CDR3 protein. In the table there are about 100,000 distinct CDR3 sequences, roughly 15% of which are singletons. What was sequenced was naive CD8+ T cells from blood. The source is a human donor in good health.

This clonotype was counted a few times. V gene TRBV9 combines with J gene TRBJ2-1; D unclear. This CDR3 has 14 residues. Germline CDR1 is SGDLS and CDR2 is YYNGEE. Trimming took off 0 bases at V and 6 bases at J, with 10 bases between the two ends. The CDR3 is CASSVGVGGNEQFF. The DNA for the CDR3 is TGTGCCAGCAGCGTAGGGGTGGGCGGCAATGAGCAGTTCTTC.

There are a few counts of this clonotype. The chain joins TRBV4-3 to TRBJ2-7, with unresolved D. The germline V gene has CDR1 LGHNA and CDR2 YSLEER. CDR3 size: 14 residues. The ends were cut back, 1 base at V and 3 bases at J, with 10 bases in the middle. The CDR3 region is CASSQGSRNYEQYF. The CDR3 DNA sequence: TGCGCCAGCAGCCAAGGCTCCAGAAACTACGAGCAGTACTTC.

At least ten counts were recorded for this clonotype. This chain joins TRBV5-1 and TRBJ2-5; D not resolved. CDR1 SGHRS and CDR2 YFSETQ come from the germline V gene. V was pared by 0 bases and J by 5 bases, with 2 bases between. This CDR3 region has 11 residues. The CDR3 coding sequence is TGCGCCAGCAGCTTGGATGAGACCCAGTACTTC. Translation gives CASSLDETQYF.

This clonotype has just a few counts. V is TRBV20-1 and J is TRBJ2-7, with 7 nucleotides matching TRBD2. Germline V lookup: CDR1 DFQATT, CDR2 SNEGSKA (reference sequence). The junction had 9 bases not matched to a gene; V was cut back by 1 base and J by 0 bases. The CDR3 spans 16 residues. The CDR3 region is CSARGTRAGSSYEQYF. As DNA, the CDR3 is TGCAGTGCTAGAGGGACTCGAGCGGGGAGCTCCTACGAGCAGTACTTC.

There are a few counts of this clonotype. The rearrangement uses TRBV29-1 and TRBJ2-7, with D perhaps being TRBD1 or TRBD2 (5 bases each). CDR3 size: 11 residues. Germline CDR1 SQVTM, CDR2 ANQGSEA. The ends were cut back, 3 bases at V and 4 bases at J, with 7 bases in the middle. Written as DNA, the CDR3 is TGCAGCGTTGATGGGGGATACGAGCAGTACTTC. Amino acids: CSVDGGYEQYF.

This clonotype was counted ten times or more. The final CDR3 position lacks the conserved phenylalanine or tryptophan, pointing to a likely read error. Because the CDR3's place on the DNA is in doubt, the DNA is left out and the CDR3 is given as listed by TCRdb. The chain employs TRBV29-1 and TRBJ1-2; the D call in the table, TRBD1, was not verified against the DNA. With termini counted, the CDR3 has 13 amino acids. In germline, CDR1 is SQVTM, CDR2 ANQGSEA. CDR3 sequence reads: CSVEDPGQGKFFL.